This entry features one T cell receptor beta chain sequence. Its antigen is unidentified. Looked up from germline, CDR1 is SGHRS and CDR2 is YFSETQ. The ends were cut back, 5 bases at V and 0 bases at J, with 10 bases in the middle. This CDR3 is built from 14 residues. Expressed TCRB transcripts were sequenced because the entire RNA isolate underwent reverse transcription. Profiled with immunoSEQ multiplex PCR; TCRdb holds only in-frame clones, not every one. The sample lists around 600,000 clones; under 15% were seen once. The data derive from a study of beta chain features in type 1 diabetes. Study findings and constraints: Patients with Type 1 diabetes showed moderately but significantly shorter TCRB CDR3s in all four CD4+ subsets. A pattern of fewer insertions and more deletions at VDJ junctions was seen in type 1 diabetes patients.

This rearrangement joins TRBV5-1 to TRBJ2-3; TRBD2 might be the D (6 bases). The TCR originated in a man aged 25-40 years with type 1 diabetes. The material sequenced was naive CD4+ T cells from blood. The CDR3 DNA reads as TGCGCCAGCAGACTAGCAGTTAGCACAGATACGCAGTATTTT. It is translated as CASRLAVSTDTQYF.